A single sample gave rise to the 18 T cell receptor beta chains below, sequenced in a study of cytomegalovirus exposure and HLA in healthy donors (dated by TCRdb to the late 2010s). Library preparation was by the immunoSEQ multiplex PCR assay. For the multiplex PCR, a mixture combining 60 forward primers for TCR Vbeta segments and 13 reverse primers for TCR Jbeta segments was used. In TCRdb, the immuneACCESS table is reduced to in-frame sequences with V and J assigned. These tables do not hold every clone; where another copy was compared, an unresolved V gene accounts for under half, and the others remain unexplained. For this sample, the table gives just over 20,000 clones. The top ten constitute approximately 23% of the sample. Sequenced sample: PBMCs. All receptors come from a man in his 60s in good health and CMV-seropositive.

The J gene is TRBJ1-4, the V gene TRBV5-1, with 7 bases matching TRBD1. After removal of 2 bases from V and 8 bases from J, the junction contained 9 bases not matched to a gene. Germline CDR1 reads SGHRS; CDR2 reads YFSETQ. The CDR3 loop spans 15 amino acids. CDR3 in amino acids: CASSLDRVVEEKLFF. The CDR3 DNA reads TGCGCCAGCAGCTTAGACAGGGTGGTCGAGGAAAAACTGTTTTTT.

This chain uses TRBV5-1 with TRBJ2-5, with 12 bases identical to TRBD2. Germline lookup yields CDR1 SGHRS and CDR2 YFSETQ. Unmatched junction bases numbered 8, after V lost 4 bases and J lost 4 bases. CDR3 length equals 16 residues. In nucleotides, the CDR3 is TGCGCCAGCAGCCCTCGACTAGCGGGAGTTGGAGAGACCCAGTACTTC. Its protein product is CASSPRLAGVGETQYF.

The rearrangement links TRBV7-2 to TRBJ2-5; 10 nucleotides agree with TRBD2. Germline CDR1 and CDR2: SGHTA and FQGNSA. The ends lost 5 bases at V and 2 bases at J; junction bases unmatched: 8. The CDR3 has 16 residues. The CDR3 DNA is TGTGCCAGCAGCCCCGCTAGCGGGAGTAGGCAAGAGACCCAGTACTTC. This gives the protein CASSPASGSRQETQYF.

This rearrangement joins TRBV6-1 to TRBJ1-1; a weak D match, TRBD1 (5 bases). CDR3 size: 14 residues. Trimming left V 5 bases short and J 4 bases short, with 14 bases between. Germline CDR1 reads MNHNS; CDR2 reads SASEGT. The CDR3 nucleotides are TGTGCCAGCAGTTGGACCGGGGGGAGCACTGAAGCTTTCTTT. Amino acid sequence: CASSWTGGSTEAFF.

The chain is built from TRBV28 and TRBJ2-6; TRBD2 might be the D (5 bases). Germline-derived CDR1 and CDR2 are MDHEN and SYDVKM. The CDR3 extends over 16 amino acids. V was pared by 2 bases and J by 0 bases, with 8 bases between. This CDR3 reads CASSLRGLSGANVLTF. CDR3 bases: TGTGCCAGCAGTTTAAGAGGGCTCTCTGGGGCCAACGTCCTGACTTTC.

V gene TRBV7-8 combines with J gene TRBJ2-3; 7 nucleotides match TRBD1. Germline V gives CDR1 SGHVS, CDR2 FQNEAQ. This CDR3 spans 12 amino acids. With 5 bases clipped from V and 7 bases from J, the junction kept 3 bases outside the gene matches. The CDR3 loop reads CASSQQGNTQYF. CDR3 bases: TGTGCCAGCAGCCAACAGGGGAATACGCAGTATTTT. The complete variable domain, with remaining parts taken from reference TRBV7-8 and TRBJ2-3, reads GAGVSQSPRYKVAKRGQDVALRCDPISGHVSLFWYQQALGQGPEFLTYFQNEAQLDKSGLPSDRFFAERPEGSVSTLKIQRTQQEDSAVYLCASSQQGNTQYFGPGTRLTVL.

The chain combines TRBV7-8 with TRBJ1-5, with 9 bases identical to TRBD1. Germline V gives CDR1 SGHVS, CDR2 FQNEAQ. V trimming: 5 bases; J trimming: 3 bases; junction bases outside the gene matches: 11. The CDR3 loop spans 17 amino acids. As DNA, the CDR3 is TGTGCCAGCAGCGCCAGAGCCGGGACAGGGACCAATCAGCCCCAGCATTTT. It is translated as CASSARAGTGTNQPQHF.

The J gene is TRBJ1-1, the V gene TRBV2; possibly TRBD1 for D (6 bases). V gave up 5 bases and J gave up 8 bases, with 12 bases separating them. This CDR3 comprises 12 residues. Germline V gene data show CDR1 as SNHLY and CDR2 as FYNNEI. CDR3 region: CASSRTGMEAFF. CDR3 DNA sequence: TGTGCCAGCAGTCGCACAGGGATGGAAGCTTTCTTT. The variable domain in full, completed from reference TRBV2 and TRBJ1-1, reads EPEVTQTPSHQVTQMGQEVILRCVPISNHLYFYWYRQILGQKVEFLVSFYNNEISEKSEIFDDQFSVERPDGSNFTLKIRSTKLEDSAMYFCASSRTGMEAFFGQGTRLTVV.

The chain has TRBV6-6 and TRBJ1-5; D remains ambiguous. Trimming left V 5 bases short and J 4 bases short, with 15 bases between. Germline-derived CDR1 and CDR2 are MNHNY and SVGAGI (reference sequence). The CDR3 runs 15 residues. The CDR3 reads CASSGGWTENQPQHF. The CDR3 bases are TGTGCCAGCAGTGGAGGTTGGACGGAAAATCAGCCCCAGCATTTT.

The rearrangement links TRBV30 to TRBJ2-3; D is perhaps TRBD2 (5 bases). CDR1 is GTSNPN and CDR2 is SVGIG in the germline V gene (reference sequence). The V end lost 5 bases, the J end lost 0 bases, and 12 bases lay between the germline ends. The CDR3 loop spans 14 amino acids. The CDR3 DNA follows: TGTGCCTGGGGCTCGGGAATAAGCACAGATACGCAGTATTTT. Translating gives CAWGSGISTDTQYF. Combining the CDR3 with reference TRBV30 and TRBJ2-3 gives the whole variable domain SQTIHQWPATLVQPVGSPLSLECTVEGTSNPNLYWYRQAAGRGLQLLFYSVGIGQISSEVPQNLSASRPQDRQFILSSKKLLLSDSGFYLCAWGSGISTDTQYFGPGTRLTVL.

V usage is TRBV27 and J usage is TRBJ1-1, with TRBD1 as a possible D gene (6 bases). The length of the CDR3 is 13 residues. Trimming removed 6 bases at V and 4 bases at J, with 12 bases between. Looked up from germline, CDR1 is MNHEY and CDR2 is SMNVEV (reference sequence). Here the CDR3 reads CASSGQSGTEAFF. As DNA, the CDR3 is TGTGCCAGCAGCGGACAGAGCGGCACTGAAGCTTTCTTT.

The CDR3 coding sequence is TGCGCCAGCAGCGGAGCGGAGGTGGGAGAGACCCAGTACTTC. It yields the protein CASSGAEVGETQYF. This chain connects TRBV5-1 to TRBJ2-5; D may be TRBD2 (5 bases). Per the germline V gene, CDR1 is SGHRS and CDR2 is YFSETQ. CDR3 length equals 14 residues. With 4 bases removed from V and 4 bases from J, the gap between germline ends came to 14 bases.

This chain links TRBV19 with TRBJ1-1, with 9 bases that match TRBD1. Looked up from germline, CDR1 is LNHDA and CDR2 is SQIVND (reference sequence). The CDR3 has 15 amino acids. The junction had 9 bases not matched to a gene; V was cut back by 5 bases and J by 5 bases. The CDR3 nucleotides are TGTGCCAGTAGTCGAATCCGGGACAGGGCGACTGAAGCTTTCTTT. Its translation is CASSRIRDRATEAFF.

CDR3 coding DNA: TGTGCCAGCAGTGAAACAGGACATAGCAATCAGCCCCAGCATTTT. It codes for CASSETGHSNQPQHF. The chain recombines TRBV6-1 with TRBJ1-5; D may be TRBD1 (5 bases). The V gene lost 2 bases and the J gene lost 0 bases, with 8 bases spanning the gap. Per germline, CDR1 MNHNS and CDR2 SASEGT. The CDR3 sequence is 15 residues long.

The chain links TRBV2 to TRBJ2-1; a weak D match, TRBD1 (6 bases). CDR3 size: 12 residues. V was trimmed by 7 bases and J by 7 bases, leaving 11 bases between them. Germline CDR1 and CDR2: SNHLY and FYNNEI. This CDR3 is CASKSQGNEQFF. The CDR3 DNA follows: TGTGCCAGCAAGTCCCAGGGGAATGAGCAGTTCTTC. Filled out from reference TRBV2 and TRBJ2-1, the complete variable domain reads EPEVTQTPSHQVTQMGQEVILRCVPISNHLYFYWYRQILGQKVEFLVSFYNNEISEKSEIFDDQFSVERPDGSNFTLKIRSTKLEDSAMYFCASKSQGNEQFFGPGTRLTVL.

The chain is built from TRBV6-5 and TRBJ2-1, with 12 bases aligning to TRBD2. From germline, CDR1 is MNHEY and CDR2 SVGAGI. V lost 0 bases to trimming and J lost 7 bases; unmatched junction nucleotides: 4. This CDR3 spans 16 amino acids. CDR3 region: CASSYSQTSGSNEQFF. CDR3 in DNA: TGTGCCAGCAGTTACTCGCAGACTAGCGGGAGTAATGAGCAGTTCTTC.

In nucleotides, the CDR3 is TGTGCCAGCACGGGGGACAGTTGGAACACTGAAGCTTTCTTT. This translates into CASTGDSWNTEAFF. The rearrangement uses TRBV25-1 and TRBJ1-1; 7 bases agree with TRBD1. This CDR3 has 14 residues. The junction had 6 bases not matched to a gene; V was cut back by 7 bases and J by 1 base. Germline lookup yields CDR1 MGHDK and CDR2 SYGVNS.

The chain employs TRBV5-1 and TRBJ1-1; perhaps TRBD1 as D (6 bases). Germline values: CDR1 SGHRS, CDR2 YFSETQ. V lost 2 bases and J lost 0, with 14 bases in between. The CDR3 length is 16 residues. The CDR3 region is CASSLLTGGMNTEAFF. CDR3 nucleotide sequence: TGCGCCAGCAGCTTATTGACAGGAGGAATGAACACTGAAGCTTTCTTT.